Listed here are 31 T cell receptor beta chains from one sample, sequenced in a study of blood T cell repertoires in COVID-19. The method was immunoSEQ multiplex PCR; TCRdb's version includes in-frame clones alone and lacks a portion of them. The repertoire consists of roughly 320,000 clones, with just under 90% occurring once and the leading ten covering approximately 2%. What was sequenced was peripheral blood. These receptors all come from a woman aged 25 to 39 with COVID-19, enrolled during active disease.

V usage is TRBV7-8 and J usage is TRBJ2-5, with a weak D call TRBD2 (6 bases). The CDR3 contains 15 residues. The V end was cut by 5 bases, the J end by 4 bases, with 17 bases between. Germline V gene data show CDR1 as SGHVS and CDR2 as FQNEAQ. The CDR3 protein is CASSPMSGWLETQYF. CDR3 DNA sequence: TGTGCCAGCAGCCCCATGAGCGGGTGGTTAGAGACCCAGTACTTC.

The chain is built from TRBV7-9 and TRBJ1-1; maybe TRBD1 (6 bases). The germline gives CDR1 SEHNR, CDR2 FQNEAQ (reference sequence). V gave up 4 bases and J gave up 5 bases, with 14 bases separating them. This CDR3 is 14 amino acids long. This CDR3 is CASSSVKGGTEAFF. CDR3 nucleotides: TGTGCCAGCAGCTCCGTGAAGGGGGGGACTGAAGCTTTCTTT. Complete variable domain (other parts from reference TRBV7-9 and TRBJ1-1): DTGVSQNPRHKITKRGQNVTFRCDPISEHNRLYWYRQTLGQGPEFLTYFQNEAQLEKSRLLSDRFSAERPKGSFSTLEIQRTEQGDSAMYLCASSSVKGGTEAFFGQGTRLTVV.

The V and J genes are TRBV10-3 and TRBJ1-2; 7 bases are shared with TRBD1. Unmatched junction bases numbered 5, after V lost 8 bases and J lost 5 bases. The CDR3 totals 12 residues. CDR1 ENHRY and CDR2 SYGVKD come from the germline V gene. The CDR3 region is CAISGTDYGYTF. In nucleotides, the CDR3 is TGTGCCATCTCCGGGACAGATTATGGCTACACCTTC.

This sequence joins TRBV27 and TRBJ2-6; no reliable D call. V lost 2 bases to trimming and J lost 1 base, with 3 bases between them. The CDR3 length is 14 residues. The germline CDR1 and CDR2 sequences are MNHEY and SMNVEV (reference sequence). The CDR3 spells CASSLVSGANVLTF. The CDR3 nucleotides read TGTGCCAGCAGTTTAGTATCTGGGGCCAACGTCCTGACTTTC.

V is TRBV2 and J is TRBJ2-3, with D tentatively TRBD2 (6 bases). CDR1 and CDR2 (germline): SNHLY, FYNNEI. Trimming stripped 3 bases from V and 0 bases from J, with 10 bases between. The CDR3 totals 15 residues. The chain's CDR3 is CASSEKRGSTDTQYF. CDR3 bases: TGTGCCAGCAGTGAGAAACGGGGGAGCACAGATACGCAGTATTTT. The variable domain in full, completed from reference TRBV2 and TRBJ2-3, reads EPEVTQTPSHQVTQMGQEVILRCVPISNHLYFYWYRQILGQKVEFLVSFYNNEISEKSEIFDDQFSVERPDGSNFTLKIRSTKLEDSAMYFCASSEKRGSTDTQYFGPGTRLTVL.

The J gene is TRBJ1-3, the V gene TRBV2; 7 nucleotides line up with TRBD1. The junction had 4 bases not matched to a gene; V was cut back by 6 bases and J by 2 bases. This CDR3 contains 14 residues. Per germline, CDR1 SNHLY and CDR2 FYNNEI. The CDR3 DNA reads as TGTGCCAGCAGCGTGGGACAGCCTGGAAACACCATATATTTT. It specifies CASSVGQPGNTIYF. The whole variable domain, remainder taken from reference TRBV2 and TRBJ1-3, is EPEVTQTPSHQVTQMGQEVILRCVPISNHLYFYWYRQILGQKVEFLVSFYNNEISEKSEIFDDQFSVERPDGSNFTLKIRSTKLEDSAMYFCASSVGQPGNTIYFGEGSWLTVV.

The chain joins TRBV4-1 to TRBJ1-6, with D possibly matching TRBD1 (6 bases). The length of the CDR3 is 16 residues. Germline values: CDR1 MGHRA, CDR2 YSYEKL. Trimming removed 2 bases from V and 7 bases from J, with 15 bases in between. CDR3: CASSQPRGTRNSPLHF. CDR3 nucleotide sequence: TGCGCCAGCAGCCAACCTAGGGGGACGAGAAATTCACCCCTCCACTTT.

The V and J genes are TRBV11-3 and TRBJ1-2; a possible D gene is TRBD1 (5 bases). The CDR3 is 13 residues long. Trimming cost V 2 bases and J 9 bases, with 13 bases left between them. Germline values: CDR1 SGHNT, CDR2 YENEEA. The CDR3 protein is CASSLYPGLSYTF. The CDR3 nucleotides read TGTGCCAGCAGCTTATACCCAGGGTTAAGCTACACCTTC.

The rearrangement links TRBV9 to TRBJ1-1; 11 nucleotides match TRBD1. The CDR3 runs 14 residues. Trimming cost V 4 bases and J 6 bases; bases outside gene matches: 5. Germline CDR1 is SGDLS and CDR2 is YYNGEE. The CDR3 here is CASSPRTGGSEAFF. Here the CDR3 DNA reads TGTGCCAGCAGCCCCAGGACAGGGGGCTCTGAAGCTTTCTTT.

V gene TRBV18 combines with J gene TRBJ1-1, with D maybe TRBD1 (5 bases). The CDR3 extends over 14 amino acids. V dropped 7 bases and J dropped 1 base, with 13 bases sitting between them. Germline V CDR1 and CDR2: KGHSH, LQKENI. CDR3 residues: CASFRGDQNTEAFF. The CDR3 coding sequence is TGTGCCAGCTTTCGGGGGGACCAGAACACTGAAGCTTTCTTT.

The V call is TRBV14, the J call TRBJ1-6; no definite D call. This CDR3 spans 13 amino acids. Germline assignment: CDR1 SGHDN and CDR2 FVKESK. Trimming left V 3 bases short and J 7 bases short, with 7 bases between. CDR3 coding DNA: TGTGCCAGCAGCCATTCGAGAAATTCACCCCTCCACTTT. This gives the protein CASSHSRNSPLHF.

The V call is TRBV5-4, the J call TRBJ1-2; D possibly corresponds to TRBD1 (5 bases). This CDR3 has 13 residues. Per the germline V gene, CDR1 is SGHNT and CDR2 is YYREEE (reference sequence). V gave up 3 bases and J gave up 10 bases, with 16 bases separating them. Written as DNA, the CDR3 is TGTGCCAGCAGCTCTCCGGGACGGGGGGACTACACCTTC. It is translated as CASSSPGRGDYTF.

The chain has TRBV6-5 and TRBJ1-2; TRBD1 is a possible D gene (5 bases). V lost 1 base to trimming and J lost 6 bases, with 18 bases between them. The CDR3 runs to 16 residues. CDR1 is MNHEY, CDR2 SVGAGI, per germline. The CDR3 DNA sequence: TGTGCCAGCAGTTACTGGCAGGGAGGGGTATTAGATGGCTACACCTTC. This codes for CASSYWQGGVLDGYTF.

The gene calls are TRBV10-3 and TRBJ2-2; no definite D call. This CDR3 comprises 13 residues. CDR1 ENHRY and CDR2 SYGVKD come from the germline V gene. The ends were cut back, 4 bases at V and 6 bases at J, with 9 bases in the middle. DNA of the CDR3: TGTGCCATCAGTGCCGAGAATGCCGGGGAGCTGTTTTTT. This codes for CAISAENAGELFF.

This clone was seen many times. The chain is built from TRBV11-2 and TRBJ1-1; D remains ambiguous. Trimming cost V 5 bases and J 11 bases, with 12 bases left between them. The CDR3 consists of 11 residues. CDR1 is SGHAT and CDR2 is FQNNGV in the germline V gene. This chain's CDR3 is CASSALGGAFF. CDR3 DNA: TGTGCCAGCAGCGCCCTTGGCGGTGCTTTCTTT.

V usage is TRBV11-3 and J usage is TRBJ1-2; D unresolved. The V gene's germline CDR1 is SGHNT and CDR2 YENEEA. The CDR3 is made up of 14 amino acids. Trimming pared 5 bases from V and 3 bases from J, leaving 13 bases between. The chain's CDR3 is CASSQRSGDYGYTF. CDR3 nucleotide sequence: TGTGCCAGCAGCCAAAGGTCCGGGGACTATGGCTACACCTTC.

The rearrangement links TRBV7-9 to TRBJ1-1; D is ambiguous. Germline CDR1 reads SEHNR; CDR2 reads FQNEAQ (reference sequence). Trimming pared 3 bases from V and 1 base from J, leaving 6 bases between. The CDR3 sequence is 13 residues long. The CDR3 protein is CASSFQENTEAFF. The CDR3 coding sequence is TGTGCCAGCAGCTTTCAGGAGAACACTGAAGCTTTCTTT. Using reference TRBV7-9 and TRBJ1-1 for the parts outside the CDR3, the full variable domain is DTGVSQNPRHKITKRGQNVTFRCDPISEHNRLYWYRQTLGQGPEFLTYFQNEAQLEKSRLLSDRFSAERPKGSFSTLEIQRTEQGDSAMYLCASSFQENTEAFFGQGTRLTVV.

This clone was counted a few times. The chain recombines TRBV5-1 with TRBJ2-2, with 8 bases that match TRBD1. This CDR3 is built from 14 residues. The ends lost 8 bases at V and 6 bases at J; junction bases unmatched: 9. CDR1 is SGHRS and CDR2 is YFSETQ in the germline V gene. The CDR3 sequence: CASRQGARAGELFF. The CDR3 DNA is TGCGCCAGTCGTCAGGGGGCTCGGGCCGGGGAGCTGTTTTTT.

This clone was detected ten times or more. The chain recombines TRBV3-1 (or the pseudogene TRBV3-2) with TRBJ1-2, with TRBD1 as a possible D gene (6 bases). Germline V CDR1 and CDR2: LGHDT, YNNKEL (reference sequence). The CDR3 runs 13 residues. V was trimmed by 4 bases and J by 9 bases, leaving 15 bases between them. The CDR3: CASSPTRTASYTF. The DNA of the CDR3 is TGTGCCAGCAGCCCAACCCGGACAGCAAGCTACACCTTC.

The rearrangement uses TRBV5-8 and TRBJ1-5; 9 nucleotides agree with TRBD1. V shed 3 bases, J shed 6 bases, and the junction held 10 bases outside the gene matches. Per the germline V gene, CDR1 is SGHTS and CDR2 is YDEGEE. This CDR3 has 16 amino acids. The CDR3 loop is CASSSGTGYLVQPQHF. The DNA of the CDR3 is TGTGCCAGCAGCTCCGGGACAGGGTATCTGGTTCAGCCCCAGCATTTT.

V and J are TRBV19 and TRBJ1-3; D not resolved. With 3 bases removed from V and 0 bases from J, the gap between germline ends came to 9 bases. Germline V gene sequence: CDR1 LNHDA, CDR2 SQIVND (reference sequence). This CDR3 is 15 amino acids long. CDR3 nucleotides: TGTGCCAGTAGTATTGGGCTATCCTCTGGAAACACCATATATTTT. This gives the protein CASSIGLSSGNTIYF.

This chain links TRBV11-2 with TRBJ2-7; TRBD2 matches at 10 bases. Germline V CDR1 and CDR2: SGHAT, FQNNGV. The CDR3 is 15 amino acids. J gave up 5 bases and V 1 base, and 5 bases lay outside the gene matches. CDR3 residues: CASSLVSGGNNEQYF. The DNA for the CDR3 is TGTGCCAGCAGCTTAGTTAGCGGGGGGAATAACGAGCAGTACTTC.

The rearrangement joins TRBV27 to TRBJ2-2; TRBD1 matches at 7 bases. The V gene end was trimmed by 4 bases and the J gene end by 4 bases; junction bases not matched to a gene: 3. Germline V gene data show CDR1 as MNHEY and CDR2 as SMNVEV (reference sequence). This CDR3 has 14 residues. CDR3 region: CASSSGTATGELFF. The DNA for the CDR3 is TGTGCCAGCAGTTCCGGGACAGCCACCGGGGAGCTGTTTTTT.

The rearrangement links TRBV5-4 to TRBJ2-5, with 7 bases aligning to TRBD2. Per the germline V gene, CDR1 is SGHNT and CDR2 is YYREEE (reference sequence). Germline trimming cut 4 bases from V and 0 bases from J; bases unmatched to any gene: 6. The CDR3 loop spans 15 amino acids. CDR3 in amino acids: CASSPAGTNQETQYF. In DNA, the CDR3 is TGTGCCAGCAGCCCGGCAGGGACTAACCAAGAGACCCAGTACTTC.

The V call is TRBV18, the J call TRBJ1-3; the match to TRBD1 covers 8 bases. The CDR3 is 15 amino acids. Germline V gene data show CDR1 as KGHSH and CDR2 as LQKENI. V shed 3 bases, J shed 1 base, and the junction held 2 bases outside the gene matches. CDR3 sequence reads: CASSPGQGSGNTIYF. The CDR3 bases are TGTGCCAGCTCACCCGGACAGGGATCTGGAAACACCATATATTTT.

V gene TRBV27 combines with J gene TRBJ2-7; TRBD1 aligns across 7 bases. The CDR3 has 14 residues. Looked up from germline, CDR1 is MNHEY and CDR2 is SMNVEV (reference sequence). V gave up 5 bases and J gave up 1 base; unmatched junction bases: 5. The CDR3 bases are TGTGCCAGCAGTACGATACAGGGGTCCTACGAGCAGTACTTC. Protein product: CASSTIQGSYEQYF.

This chain uses TRBV9 with TRBJ1-4, with D tentatively TRBD1 (5 bases). Deletions cut 1 base from V and 4 bases from J, with 11 bases between. CDR3 length: 15 amino acids. Germline loops: CDR1 SGDLS, CDR2 YYNGEE. CDR3 loop: CASSVSGRGNEKLFF. For the CDR3, the DNA is TGTGCCAGCAGCGTATCGGGGCGGGGTAATGAAAAACTGTTTTTT.

The rearrangement uses TRBV27 and TRBJ1-1; TRBD1 might be the D (5 bases). CDR3 length: 18 residues. Germline values: CDR1 MNHEY, CDR2 SMNVEV (reference sequence). Trimming left V 4 bases short and J 6 bases short, with 27 bases between. CDR3: CASSSARRNDGARAEAFF. CDR3 nucleotide sequence: TGTGCCAGCAGTTCCGCCCGGCGGAATGATGGAGCCAGGGCTGAAGCTTTCTTT.

The rearrangement uses TRBV24-1 and TRBJ2-2; 9 positions agree with TRBD1. The CDR3 sequence is 16 residues long. V trimming: 4 bases; J trimming: 5 bases; junction bases outside the gene matches: 7. Germline lookup yields CDR1 KGHDR and CDR2 SFDVKD. CDR3 protein: CATSEPGTGQTGELFF. CDR3 nucleotides: TGTGCCACCAGTGAACCAGGGACAGGGCAAACCGGGGAGCTGTTTTTT.

Only one count was recorded for this clone. The chain carries TRBV2 and TRBJ1-2, with TRBD1 matching 9 bases. CDR1 and CDR2 from the germline V gene are SNHLY and FYNNEI. There are 15 residues in the CDR3. V shed 7 bases and J 6 bases; nucleotides not matched to a gene: 12. The CDR3 coding sequence is TGTGCCAGCACCCTGAGTGGGACAGGGATGGATGGCTACACCTTC. This sequence encodes CASTLSGTGMDGYTF.

The chain links TRBV28 to TRBJ1-3; the match to TRBD1 covers 11 bases. V was clipped by 7 bases and J by 0 bases; unmatched bases: 5. Germline assignment: CDR1 MDHEN and CDR2 SYDVKM. The CDR3 is made up of 16 amino acids. Here the CDR3 reads CASTEGTGGSGNTIYF. The CDR3 DNA reads TGTGCCAGCACCGAGGGGACAGGGGGCTCTGGAAACACCATATATTTT.